These 16 T cell receptor beta chains came from one sample sequenced in a study of control samples from healthy donors and cancer patients. Profiled with immunoSEQ multiplex PCR; TCRdb holds only in-frame clones, not every one. The repertoire holds 150,000 or so clones, with 93% as singletons. The sequencing input was blood. The receptors come from a man between 18 and 35 years old in good health.

Comment on this clone: One end of the junction does not line up with germline, which may come from a read error. This chain connects TRBV6-4 to TRBJ1-1; TRBD1 is a possible D gene (5 bases). Germline lookup yields CDR1 MRHNA and CDR2 SNTAGT. This CDR3 is 13 amino acids long. CDR3 residues: CASSQTLLDSLVF. The CDR3 bases are TGTGCCAGCAGCCAGACTTTACTTGACAGCTTGGTGTTT.

This chain connects TRBV11-2 to TRBJ1-1; tentative D call: TRBD1 (5 bases). Germline values: CDR1 SGHAT, CDR2 FQNNGV. CDR3 length: 15 residues. V was pared by 1 base and J by 1 base, with 10 bases between. The CDR3 DNA reads TGTGCCAGCAGCTTAGCAGGGTTTAAGAACACTGAAGCTTTCTTT. As protein: CASSLAGFKNTEAFF.

The chain uses TRBV5-4 and TRBJ1-1; no clear D gene. The CDR3 extends over 14 amino acids. Germline V gene sequence: CDR1 SGHNT, CDR2 YYREEE (reference sequence). The ends were cut back, 5 bases at V and 5 bases at J, with 16 bases in the middle. The CDR3 nucleotides read TGTGCCAGCAGGATGAAGGGTGAGAGGACTGAAGCTTTCTTT. Its protein is CASRMKGERTEAFF.

This rearrangement joins TRBV18 to TRBJ1-1, with no clear D. The CDR3 is 13 amino acids. The germline V gene has CDR1 KGHSH and CDR2 LQKENI. The V gene lost 3 bases and the J gene lost 3 bases, with 8 bases spanning the gap. CDR3 sequence reads: CASSPNYDTEAFF. The DNA of the CDR3 is TGTGCCAGCTCACCTAACTATGACACTGAAGCTTTCTTT.

This chain connects TRBV6-5 to TRBJ2-4, with 9 bases fitting TRBD1. The CDR3 runs to 13 residues. The V gene's germline CDR1 is MNHEY and CDR2 SVGAGI. The trim removed 7 bases at V and 9 bases at J, leaving 7 bases unmatched. This chain's CDR3 is CASTRQGGGIQYF. The CDR3 coding sequence is TGTGCCAGCACCCGACAGGGGGGAGGCATTCAGTACTTC.

This chain links TRBV5-1 with TRBJ2-1; TRBD2 matches 9 bases. This CDR3 region has 14 residues. Germline values: CDR1 SGHRS, CDR2 YFSETQ. V shed 6 bases, J shed 0 bases, and the junction held 1 base outside the gene matches. The CDR3 protein is CASNSGSSYNEQFF. The DNA of the CDR3 is TGCGCCAGCAATAGCGGGAGCTCCTACAATGAGCAGTTCTTC.

V usage is TRBV27 and J usage is TRBJ2-7; 10 bases match TRBD1. The CDR3 totals 13 residues. Germline CDR1 is MNHEY and CDR2 is SMNVEV (reference sequence). J gave up 4 bases and V 6 bases, and 3 bases lay outside the gene matches. CDR3 DNA: TGTGCCAGCAGGACAGGGGGCGGATACGAGCAGTACTTC. It encodes CASRTGGGYEQYF.

The V gene is TRBV30, the J gene TRBJ1-5; D is unclear. From germline, CDR1 is GTSNPN and CDR2 SVGIG (reference sequence). The V gene lost 5 bases and the J gene lost 4 bases, with 12 bases spanning the gap. The CDR3 has 13 residues. The DNA for the CDR3 is TGTGCCTGGGAGGTCGGGTCGAATCAGCCCCAGCATTTT. This encodes CAWEVGSNQPQHF.

The chain recombines TRBV7-6 with TRBJ2-5; D might be TRBD2 (6 bases). Trimming shortened V by 0 bases and J by 4 bases, and 15 bases separated the two germline ends. Germline loops: CDR1 SGHVS, CDR2 FNYEAQ. The CDR3 runs to 16 residues. The CDR3 sequence: CASSLALVGGGETQYF. CDR3 bases: TGTGCCAGCAGCTTAGCGCTTGTGGGGGGAGGAGAGACCCAGTACTTC.

The gene calls are TRBV6-5 and TRBJ1-2; D gene uncertain. With 7 bases removed from V and 2 bases from J, the gap between germline ends came to 17 bases. Germline V lookup: CDR1 MNHEY, CDR2 SVGAGI. This CDR3 comprises 15 residues. CDR3 sequence (DNA): TGTGCCAGCACGCGCCTAAGGCAGGACAACTATGGCTACACCTTC. Translating gives CASTRLRQDNYGYTF.

The chain uses TRBV5-6 and TRBJ2-7; D might be TRBD1 (6 bases). The V end lost 5 bases, the J end lost 3 bases, and 9 bases lay between the germline ends. This CDR3 has 12 residues. Germline CDR1 is SGHDT and CDR2 is YYEEEE. This CDR3 reads CASSGDNYEQYF. The CDR3 DNA reads TGTGCCAGCAGTGGGGACAACTACGAGCAGTACTTC. Together with reference TRBV5-6 and TRBJ2-7, the CDR3 gives the full variable domain: DAGVTQSPTHLIKTRGQQVTLRCSPKSGHDTVSWYQQALGQGPQFIFQYYEEEERQRGNFPDRFSGHQFPNYSSELNVNALLLGDSALYLCASSGDNYEQYFGPGTRLTVT.

This chain links TRBV6-5 with TRBJ1-1, with D unresolved. CDR1 and CDR2 from the germline V gene are MNHEY and SVGAGI. This CDR3 is built from 12 residues. The germline V and J ends were trimmed by 6 bases and 0 bases, with 5 bases remaining between them. The CDR3 sequence is CASSHLNTEAFF. The DNA for the CDR3 is TGTGCCAGCAGCCATTTGAACACTGAAGCTTTCTTT.

This sequence joins TRBV6-2 or TRBV6-3 and TRBJ2-1; no definite D call. Germline loops: CDR1 MNHEY, CDR2 SVGEGT. The germline V and J ends were trimmed by 0 bases and 7 bases, with 16 bases remaining between them. The CDR3 spans 16 residues. The CDR3 sequence: CASSYSAGPFRNEQFF. CDR3 sequence (DNA): TGTGCCAGCAGTTACTCTGCCGGGCCCTTTAGGAATGAGCAGTTCTTC.

The genes are TRBV19 and TRBJ1-1; a weak D match, TRBD1 (5 bases). Trimming shortened V by 5 bases and J by 4 bases, and 11 bases separated the two germline ends. Germline V lookup: CDR1 LNHDA, CDR2 SQIVND (reference sequence). This CDR3 has 13 residues. CDR3 nucleotides: TGTGCCAGTAGTCTTGGGGGTACCACTGAAGCTTTCTTT. Its protein product is CASSLGGTTEAFF.

The V gene is TRBV3-1 (or the pseudogene TRBV3-2), the J gene TRBJ1-2, with 8 positions matching TRBD1. Germline assignment: CDR1 LGHDT and CDR2 YNNKEL (reference sequence). J gave up 5 bases and V 8 bases, and 16 bases lay outside the gene matches. The CDR3 is 16 residues long. The CDR3 here is CASDFSGRQGRYGYTF. The CDR3 coding sequence is TGTGCCAGCGATTTTTCGGGGAGACAGGGGAGGTATGGCTACACCTTC.

The genes are TRBV19 and TRBJ1-1; D gene ambiguous. Germline CDR1 and CDR2: LNHDA and SQIVND (reference sequence). V lost 5 bases, J lost 4 bases, and 17 bases lay in between. The CDR3 is made up of 15 amino acids. CDR3 DNA sequence: TGTGCCAGTAGTGGTTTCAAAGTTTCCCTCACTGAAGCTTTCTTT. This sequence encodes CASSGFKVSLTEAFF.